The rows below give T cell receptor beta chains drawn from one sample of a study of shared clonotypes between healthy human individuals. The table came from immunoSEQ multiplex PCR; TCRdb's copy has only in-frame clones and leaves some out. The sample includes 2.3 million or so clones, just over 90% of them seen just once. Input material: naive CD4+ T cells from PBMCs. The receptors stem from a man younger than 35 in good health. Some clones in this sample may be carry-over from other donors' samples. The CDR3 runs from the conserved cysteine through the conserved F or W. The order of the fields is CDR3 protein, CDR3 DNA, D gene, clone size, V gene, J gene. A D gene is named only where the DNA matches it firmly. A clone size is listed for some rows: how often the clone was seen (once, few, many), or a class if it is expanded.

CDR3 protein: CASSLSRQGMNTEAFF
CDR3 DNA: TGTGCCAGCAGTTTATCGCGACAGGGTATGAACACTGAAGCTTTCTTT
D gene: TRBD1
clone size: .
V gene: TRBV27
J gene: TRBJ1-1

CDR3 protein: CASSYRPGQGIRQYF
CDR3 DNA: TGTGCCAGCAGCTACCGTCCGGGACAGGGCATTCGGCAGTACTTC
D gene: TRBD1
clone size: .
V gene: TRBV11-2
J gene: TRBJ2-7

CDR3 protein: CASRQSGTGGNEQYF
CDR3 DNA: TGTGCCAGCAGGCAGAGCGGGACAGGGGGCAACGAGCAGTACTTC
D gene: TRBD1
clone size: .
V gene: TRBV6-6
J gene: TRBJ2-7

CDR3 protein: CASSQNPIDIGELFF
CDR3 DNA: TGTGCCAGCTCACAAAACCCAATAGACATCGGGGAGCTGTTTTTT
D gene: .
clone size: .
V gene: TRBV18
J gene: TRBJ2-2

CDR3 protein: CASRKWDREAYGYTF
CDR3 DNA: TGTGCCAGCAGGAAATGGGACAGGGAGGCCTATGGCTACACCTTC
D gene: TRBD1
clone size: .
V gene: TRBV6-5
J gene: TRBJ1-2

CDR3 protein: CASSEQGPGELFF
CDR3 DNA: TGTGCCAGCAGCGAACAGGGCCCCGGGGAGCTGTTTTTT
D gene: .
clone size: .
V gene: TRBV2
J gene: TRBJ2-2

CDR3 protein: CASSETTGLGFLNEQFF
CDR3 DNA: TGCGCCAGCAGCGAGACTACGGGACTAGGGTTTCTCAATGAGCAGTTCTTC
D gene: TRBD2
clone size: .
V gene: TRBV4-1
J gene: TRBJ2-1

CDR3 protein: CASSVLPREIYEQYF
CDR3 DNA: TGTGCCAGCAGCGTACTCCCCCGGGAGATCTACGAGCAGTACTTC
D gene: .
clone size: .
V gene: TRBV9
J gene: TRBJ2-7

CDR3 protein: CASSLHRGIRQPQHF
CDR3 DNA: TGTGCCAGCAGTCTACACAGGGGGATTCGTCAGCCCCAGCATTTT
D gene: TRBD1
clone size: .
V gene: TRBV28
J gene: TRBJ1-5

CDR3 protein: CASSDPGGRRTEAFF
CDR3 DNA: TGTGCCAGCAGTGACCCCGGCGGGCGGAGGACTGAAGCTTTCTTT
D gene: .
clone size: .
V gene: TRBV6-4
J gene: TRBJ1-1

CDR3 protein: CASSLAGTSGQETQYF
CDR3 DNA: TGCGCCAGCAGCTTGGCCGGGACTAGCGGTCAAGAGACCCAGTACTTC
D gene: TRBD2
clone size: .
V gene: TRBV5-1
J gene: TRBJ2-5

CDR3 protein: CASSHRGRGPTEAFF
CDR3 DNA: TGTGCCAGCAGTCACCGGGGCAGGGGTCCCACTGAAGCTTTCTTT
D gene: .
clone size: .
V gene: TRBV6-1
J gene: TRBJ1-1

CDR3 protein: CASSPRGGSSYNEQFF
CDR3 DNA: TGTGCCAGCAGCCCGAGGGGCGGTAGCTCCTACAATGAGCAGTTCTTC
D gene: .
clone size: .
V gene: TRBV9
J gene: TRBJ2-1

CDR3 protein: CAISEYGGNYGYTF
CDR3 DNA: TGTGCCATCAGTGAGTACGGGGGCAACTATGGCTACACCTTC
D gene: .
clone size: .
V gene: TRBV10-3
J gene: TRBJ1-2

CDR3 protein: CASSLGTEIYEQYF
CDR3 DNA: TGCGCCAGCAGCTTGGGGACAGAGATATACGAGCAGTACTTC
D gene: .
clone size: .
V gene: TRBV5-1
J gene: TRBJ2-7

CDR3 protein: CASVEGRTEAFF
CDR3 DNA: TGTGCCAGCGTCGAAGGTCGCACTGAAGCTTTCTTT
D gene: .
clone size: few
V gene: TRBV7-2
J gene: TRBJ1-1

CDR3 protein: CASSFWGQGVGQPQHF
CDR3 DNA: TGTGCCAGCAGCTTCTGGGGACAGGGGGTAGGTCAGCCCCAGCATTTT
D gene: TRBD1
clone size: few
V gene: TRBV7-9
J gene: TRBJ1-5

CDR3 protein: CAWNQGVNQPQHF
CDR3 DNA: TGTGCCTGGAATCAGGGGGTAAATCAGCCCCAGCATTTT
D gene: TRBD1
clone size: .
V gene: TRBV30
J gene: TRBJ1-5

CDR3 protein: CASSFRDVGNTIYF
CDR3 DNA: TGTGCCAGCAGCTTCCGGGACGTCGGAAACACCATATATTTT
D gene: .
clone size: .
V gene: TRBV5-6
J gene: TRBJ1-3

CDR3 protein: CASSFFPGGTETQYF
CDR3 DNA: TGTGCCAGCAGCTTCTTCCCAGGGGGGACGGAGACCCAGTACTTC
D gene: .
clone size: .
V gene: TRBV7-9
J gene: TRBJ2-5

CDR3 protein: CAWSHNTEAFF
CDR3 DNA: TGTGCCTGGAGTCATAACACTGAAGCTTTCTTT
D gene: .
clone size: .
V gene: TRBV30
J gene: TRBJ1-1

CDR3 protein: CASSIEGAGTEAFF
CDR3 DNA: TGTGCCAGCAGTATTGAGGGGGCGGGCACTGAAGCTTTCTTT
D gene: TRBD1
clone size: .
V gene: TRBV6-1
J gene: TRBJ1-1

CDR3 protein: CASSLTSASYNEQFF
CDR3 DNA: TGCGCCAGCAGCCTCACTAGCGCCTCCTACAATGAGCAGTTCTTC
D gene: TRBD2
clone size: once
V gene: TRBV5-1
J gene: TRBJ2-1

CDR3 protein: CASRETSGRVNEQFF
CDR3 DNA: TGTGCCAGCAGGGAGACTAGCGGGAGGGTAAATGAGCAGTTCTTC
D gene: TRBD2
clone size: once
V gene: TRBV6-6
J gene: TRBJ2-1

CDR3 protein: CASSDRDSSYEQYF
CDR3 DNA: TGTGCCAGCAGTGACCGGGACAGCTCCTACGAGCAGTACTTC
D gene: TRBD1
clone size: .
V gene: TRBV6-1
J gene: TRBJ2-7

CDR3 protein: CASPASMNTEAFF
CDR3 DNA: TGTGCCAGCCCGGCCTCGATGAACACTGAAGCTTTCTTT
D gene: .
clone size: few
V gene: TRBV6-5
J gene: TRBJ1-1

CDR3 protein: CASSKFGAGYNEQFF
CDR3 DNA: TGTGCCAGCAGTAAATTTGGGGCTGGGTACAATGAGCAGTTCTTC
D gene: .
clone size: .
V gene: TRBV6-5
J gene: TRBJ2-1

CDR3 protein: CASSLVLGYTF
CDR3 DNA: TGTGCCAGCAGCTTAGTTCTTGGCTACACCTTC
D gene: .
clone size: .
V gene: TRBV7-2
J gene: TRBJ1-2

CDR3 protein: CASSFGGLAGLSYEQYF
CDR3 DNA: TGTGCCAGCAGTTTCGGGGGACTAGCGGGGCTCTCCTACGAGCAGTACTTC
D gene: TRBD2
clone size: .
V gene: TRBV28
J gene: TRBJ2-7

CDR3 protein: CAWSVLSGNTIYF
CDR3 DNA: TGTGCCTGGAGTGTACTTTCTGGAAACACCATATATTTT
D gene: .
clone size: few
V gene: TRBV30
J gene: TRBJ1-3

CDR3 protein: CASSLNHEETQYF
CDR3 DNA: TGTGCCAGCAGTTTGAATCACGAAGAGACCCAGTACTTC
D gene: .
clone size: .
V gene: TRBV28
J gene: TRBJ2-5

CDR3 protein: CASSVDRGDTQYF
CDR3 DNA: TGTGCCAGCAGCGTGGACAGAGGAGATACGCAGTATTTT
D gene: .
clone size: .
V gene: TRBV9
J gene: TRBJ2-3

CDR3 protein: CASSLGSLAGGGTDTQYF
CDR3 DNA: TGCGCCAGCAGCTTGGGAAGTTTGGCGGGAGGGGGCACAGATACGCAGTATTTT
D gene: TRBD2
clone size: .
V gene: TRBV5-1
J gene: TRBJ2-3

CDR3 protein: CASSVRVIDRDQPQHF
CDR3 DNA: TGTGCCAGCAGTGTTCGGGTGATTGACAGAGATCAGCCCCAGCATTTT
D gene: .
clone size: .
V gene: TRBV6-1
J gene: TRBJ1-5

CDR3 protein: CATSRGLAGVRETQYF
CDR3 DNA: TGTGCCACCAGCAGAGGACTAGCGGGAGTTAGAGAGACCCAGTACTTC
D gene: TRBD2
clone size: .
V gene: TRBV15
J gene: TRBJ2-5

CDR3 protein: CASSQPGTSGRGDEQFF
CDR3 DNA: TGTGCCAGCAGCCAACCTGGGACTAGCGGGAGAGGGGATGAGCAGTTCTTC
D gene: TRBD2
clone size: once
V gene: TRBV4-2
J gene: TRBJ2-1

CDR3 protein: CASSRRGVWETQYF
CDR3 DNA: TGTGCCAGCAGTAGGAGAGGGGTTTGGGAGACCCAGTACTTC
D gene: .
clone size: once
V gene: TRBV25-1
J gene: TRBJ2-5

CDR3 protein: CASGWATGELFF
CDR3 DNA: TGTGCCAGCGGCTGGGCCACCGGGGAGCTGTTTTTT
D gene: .
clone size: .
V gene: TRBV9
J gene: TRBJ2-2

CDR3 protein: CASSSRTSGSSYNEQFF
CDR3 DNA: TGTGCCAGCAGCTCCAGGACTAGCGGGAGCTCCTACAATGAGCAGTTCTTC
D gene: TRBD2
clone size: .
V gene: TRBV7-3
J gene: TRBJ2-1

CDR3 protein: CASSLMLAGDMNTEAFF
CDR3 DNA: TGCGCCAGCAGCTTGATGTTAGCGGGGGACATGAACACTGAAGCTTTCTTT
D gene: .
clone size: .
V gene: TRBV5-1
J gene: TRBJ1-1

CDR3 protein: CASSGRVEGMVETQYF
CDR3 DNA: TGTGCCAGCAGCGGCCGCGTGGAGGGGATGGTAGAGACCCAGTACTTC
D gene: .
clone size: .
V gene: TRBV11-3
J gene: TRBJ2-5

CDR3 protein: CASSPRLAGGGETQYF
CDR3 DNA: TGTGCCAGCAGTCCAAGACTAGCGGGAGGGGGGGAGACCCAGTACTTC
D gene: TRBD2
clone size: .
V gene: TRBV27
J gene: TRBJ2-5

CDR3 protein: CASSISTGSNYGYTF
CDR3 DNA: TGTGCCAGTAGTATTTCGACAGGTTCTAACTATGGCTACACCTTC
D gene: .
clone size: .
V gene: TRBV19
J gene: TRBJ1-2

CDR3 protein: CASSLSAGNGQPQHF
CDR3 DNA: TGTGCCAGCAGTTTATCGGCAGGCAATGGTCAGCCCCAGCATTTT
D gene: .
clone size: .
V gene: TRBV28
J gene: TRBJ1-5

CDR3 protein: CSAGPPGSYGYTF
CDR3 DNA: TGCAGCGCCGGACCACCGGGTTCCTATGGCTACACCTTC
D gene: .
clone size: .
V gene: TRBV29-1
J gene: TRBJ1-2

CDR3 protein: CASSPPSQGAETQYF
CDR3 DNA: TGTGCCAGCTCACCACCGAGCCAGGGTGCAGAGACCCAGTACTTC
D gene: .
clone size: .
V gene: TRBV18
J gene: TRBJ2-5

CDR3 protein: CASTEAGRLLGTEAFF
CDR3 DNA: TGTGCCAGCACGGAGGCAGGAAGACTATTGGGCACTGAAGCTTTCTTT
D gene: .
clone size: .
V gene: TRBV28
J gene: TRBJ1-1

CDR3 protein: CASSFPLGVQETQYF
CDR3 DNA: TGTGCCAGCAGCTTCCCTCTCGGGGTGCAAGAGACCCAGTACTTC
D gene: .
clone size: once
V gene: TRBV7-6
J gene: TRBJ2-5

CDR3 protein: CASSPGKNIQYF
CDR3 DNA: TGTGCCAGCAGCCCAGGGAAAAACATTCAGTACTTC
D gene: .
clone size: .
V gene: TRBV6-5
J gene: TRBJ2-4

CDR3 protein: CASSPTGAGNTIYF
CDR3 DNA: TGTGCCAGCAGCCCGACAGGGGCTGGAAACACCATATATTTT
D gene: TRBD1
clone size: .
V gene: TRBV7-9
J gene: TRBJ1-3

CDR3 protein: CASSSHPDRATEAFF
CDR3 DNA: TGTGCCAGCAGCTCTCACCCGGACAGGGCCACTGAAGCTTTCTTT
D gene: TRBD1
clone size: .
V gene: TRBV7-9
J gene: TRBJ1-1

CDR3 protein: CASSLQAGWEETQYF
CDR3 DNA: TGTGCCAGCAGCTTACAAGCAGGGTGGGAGGAGACCCAGTACTTC
D gene: .
clone size: once
V gene: TRBV7-8
J gene: TRBJ2-5

CDR3 protein: CASSLAGRTDTQYF
CDR3 DNA: TGTGCCAGCAGCTTGGCAGGGCGCACAGATACGCAGTATTTT
D gene: .
clone size: .
V gene: TRBV7-3
J gene: TRBJ2-3

CDR3 protein: CASSQYQGNQPQHF
CDR3 DNA: TGTGCCAGCAGCCAGTACCAGGGCAATCAGCCCCAGCATTTT
D gene: .
clone size: .
V gene: TRBV4-2
J gene: TRBJ1-5

CDR3 protein: CASSYPPRSSGKETQYF
CDR3 DNA: TGTGCCAGCAGTTACCCGCCCCGTTCTAGCGGAAAAGAGACCCAGTACTTC
D gene: TRBD2
clone size: .
V gene: TRBV6-7
J gene: TRBJ2-5

CDR3 protein: CASSAGLAGATYEQYF
CDR3 DNA: TGTGCCAGCAGCGCAGGACTAGCGGGAGCTACCTACGAGCAGTACTTC
D gene: TRBD2
clone size: .
V gene: TRBV7-8
J gene: TRBJ2-7

CDR3 protein: CASSGGTKIQETQYF
CDR3 DNA: TGCGCCAGCAGCGGCGGGACAAAAATCCAAGAGACCCAGTACTTC
D gene: .
clone size: .
V gene: TRBV5-1
J gene: TRBJ2-5

CDR3 protein: CASSLQEGDGYTF
CDR3 DNA: TGTGCCAGCAGTCTACAGGAGGGGGATGGCTACACCTTC
D gene: .
clone size: .
V gene: TRBV6-6
J gene: TRBJ1-2

CDR3 protein: CASSPWTSGRADTQYF
CDR3 DNA: TGTGCCAGCAGCCCTTGGACTAGCGGGAGGGCAGATACGCAGTATTTT
D gene: TRBD2
clone size: .
V gene: TRBV7-8
J gene: TRBJ2-3